Below, 20 T cell receptor beta chains from the same sample are listed, as sequenced in a study of regulatory T cells in long-lasting Graves disease. iRepertoire HTBI primers and Arm-PCR of CDR3 regions built TCR beta libraries. TCRdb ran MiXCR on the multiplex PCR reads and lists one entry per CDR3 protein. Here the sample spans fewer than 550,000 distinct CDR3 sequences, about 22% being singletons. Time point indicated: persistent/refractory GD, antithyroid drugs over 5 years with positive TRAb. Making the TCR library involved RNA that had been extracted from PBMCs. The material was peripheral blood mononuclear cells (PBMCs), obtained when the disease was refractory, from a patient treated with antithyroid drugs. All receptors derive from a female donor with Graves disease.

This clonotype came up a few times. This sequence joins TRBV19 and TRBJ2-7; D may match TRBD1 or TRBD2 (5 bases each). Germline lookup yields CDR1 LNHDA and CDR2 SQIVND (reference sequence). The CDR3 is 15 amino acids. V was pared by 3 bases and J by 5 bases, with 17 bases between. CDR3 DNA: TGTGCCAGTAGTATCCTACCGGGACGGGGTAACGAGCAGTACTTC. Translating it yields CASSILPGRGNEQYF.

CDR3 residues: CAISGPPVTGSEQYF. The DNA for the CDR3 is TGTGCCATCAGTGGGCCCCCCGTCACAGGGTCCGAGCAGTACTTC. The chain links TRBV10-3 to TRBJ2-7; D may be TRBD1 (6 bases). V lost 4 bases and J lost 6, with 19 bases in between. Germline CDR1 and CDR2: ENHRY and SYGVKD. This CDR3 contains 15 residues.

This chain links TRBV11-2 with TRBJ2-5; D is perhaps TRBD2 (7 bases). Looked up from germline, CDR1 is SGHAT and CDR2 is FQNNGV. The V end lost 2 bases, the J end lost 7 bases, and 20 bases lay between the germline ends. The CDR3 runs 16 residues. The CDR3 reads CASSLTGRAGFGTQYF. The CDR3 nucleotides read TGTGCCAGCAGCTTAACAGGGAGGGCCGGGTTTGGGACCCAGTACTTC.

The chain combines TRBV10-3 with TRBJ2-7; 7 bases agree with TRBD1. This CDR3 region has 16 residues. The V segment lost 6 bases and the J segment 0 bases; nucleotides outside the gene matches: 11. Germline V gene sequence: CDR1 ENHRY, CDR2 SYGVKD. CDR3 protein: CAIRTDRAPFSYEQYF. The CDR3 region has the DNA TGTGCCATCAGGACCGACAGGGCACCATTCTCCTACGAGCAGTACTTC.

There are a few counts of this clonotype. The chain links TRBV19 to TRBJ2-1; D perhaps matches TRBD1 (5 bases). The CDR3 runs to 15 residues. V lost 3 bases, J lost 0 bases, and 9 bases lay in between. Germline-derived CDR1 and CDR2 are LNHDA and SQIVND (reference sequence). The CDR3 reads CASSMGLDSYNEQFF. CDR3 DNA: TGTGCCAGTAGTATGGGGCTAGACTCCTACAATGAGCAGTTCTTC.

The rearrangement joins TRBV7-2 to TRBJ2-2, with 7 bases fitting TRBD1. V shed 5 bases and J 6 bases; nucleotides not matched to a gene: 12. The CDR3 has 16 residues. The V gene's germline CDR1 is SGHTA and CDR2 FQGNSA. Written as DNA, the CDR3 is TGTGCCAGCAGCCCTCGACAGGGTTTCGATGCCGGGGAGCTGTTTTTT. This translates into CASSPRQGFDAGELFF.

In this sample, this clonotype turned up a few times. The chain couples TRBV19 to TRBJ1-1; 7 nucleotides agree with TRBD1. The germline V gene has CDR1 LNHDA and CDR2 SQIVND (reference sequence). V was clipped by 5 bases and J by 0 bases; unmatched bases: 9. The CDR3 covers 16 residues. CDR3 residues: CASSVLDGTVNTEAFF. In nucleotides, the CDR3 is TGTGCCAGTAGTGTTTTGGACGGGACAGTGAACACTGAAGCTTTCTTT. The variable domain in full, completed from reference TRBV19 and TRBJ1-1, reads DGGITQSPKYLFRKEGQNVTLSCEQNLNHDAMYWYRQDPGQGLRLIYYSQIVNDFQKGDIAEGYSVSREKKESFPLTVTSAQKNPTAFYLCASSVLDGTVNTEAFFGQGTRLTVV.

The J gene is TRBJ1-3, the V gene TRBV29-1; D possibly corresponds to TRBD1 (6 bases). This CDR3 spans 14 amino acids. The ends were cut back, 7 bases at V and 0 bases at J, with 13 bases in the middle. The germline V gene has CDR1 SQVTM and CDR2 ANQGSEA. The CDR3: CSAQKDSSGNTIYF. DNA of the CDR3: TGCAGCGCCCAAAAGGACAGCTCTGGAAACACCATATATTTT.

This clonotype was counted a few times. This chain uses TRBV27 with TRBJ2-2; TRBD2 agrees at 8 bases. Germline lookup yields CDR1 MNHEY and CDR2 SMNVEV (reference sequence). The CDR3 runs to 15 residues. V gave up 5 bases and J gave up 3 bases; unmatched junction bases: 5. Here the CDR3 reads CASSLKREYTGELFF. CDR3 nucleotides: TGTGCCAGCAGTCTTAAGCGGGAGTACACCGGGGAGCTGTTTTTT.

This clonotype was observed a handful of times. V usage is TRBV19 and J usage is TRBJ2-6; D unclear. V was shortened by 3 bases and J by 0 bases, with 6 bases between the two germline ends. The germline V gene encodes CDR1 LNHDA and CDR2 SQIVND (reference sequence). The length of the CDR3 is 15 residues. The CDR3 nucleotides are TGTGCCAGTAGTATCGGAAGCTCTGGGGCCAACGTCCTGACTTTC. This translates into CASSIGSSGANVLTF. The variable domain in full, completed from reference TRBV19 and TRBJ2-6, reads DGGITQSPKYLFRKEGQNVTLSCEQNLNHDAMYWYRQDPGQGLRLIYYSQIVNDFQKGDIAEGYSVSREKKESFPLTVTSAQKNPTAFYLCASSIGSSGANVLTFGAGSRLTVL.

This clonotype was detected ten times or more. The V gene is TRBV6-9, the J gene TRBJ1-2, with TRBD1 as a possible D gene (5 bases). There are 13 residues in the CDR3. CDR1 and CDR2 from the germline V gene are MNHGY and SVAAGI. The ends were cut back, 4 bases at V and 6 bases at J, with 12 bases in the middle. In nucleotides, the CDR3 is TGTGCCAGCAGTTGGACGGGGGGAAATGGCTACACCTTC. Residues: CASSWTGGNGYTF.

In nucleotides, the CDR3 is TGTGCCAGCAGAGAATTCCCTGAAGCTTTCTTT. Protein: CASREFPEAFF. The genes are TRBV6-1 and TRBJ1-1, with unresolved D. Germline V lookup: CDR1 MNHNS, CDR2 SASEGT. The CDR3 loop spans 11 amino acids. V shed 6 bases and J shed 6 bases, with 8 bases lying between them.

The sample holds one count of this clonotype. This could be a read error, since a much larger clone is one nucleotide away. DNA for the CDR3: TGCAGTGCTCTAGGGGAGGGGCTCCGAAGTCAGCCCCAGCATTTT. Translation gives CSALGEGLRSQPQHF. The J gene is TRBJ1-5, the V gene TRBV20-1; D possibly corresponds to TRBD1 (5 bases). Germline lookup yields CDR1 DFQATT and CDR2 SNEGSKA (reference sequence). Trimming pared 5 bases from V and 6 bases from J, leaving 20 bases between. The CDR3 extends over 15 amino acids.

This clonotype was observed many times. The V and J genes are TRBV6-1 and TRBJ1-2, with D maybe TRBD1 (6 bases). Trimming took 8 bases from V and 5 from J, leaving 15 bases between them. This CDR3 has 13 amino acids. Per the germline V gene, CDR1 is MNHNS and CDR2 is SASEGT. CDR3 sequence (DNA): TGTGCCAGCTCGAACGGGGGCGGATATGGCTACACCTTC. It encodes CASSNGGGYGYTF.

The chain has TRBV4-1 and TRBJ2-7; D is possibly TRBD2 (6 bases). V was pared by 0 bases and J by 3 bases, with 18 bases between. CDR3 size: 17 residues. The germline V gene encodes CDR1 MGHRA and CDR2 YSYEKL. In DNA form, the CDR3 reads TGCGCCAGCAGCCAAGATCGAGGGGCTAGCGAAAACTACGAGCAGTACTTC. This translates into CASSQDRGASENYEQYF.

The rearrangement uses TRBV29-1 and TRBJ2-7; D possibly corresponds to TRBD1 (5 bases). From germline, CDR1 is SQVTM and CDR2 ANQGSEA. The CDR3 consists of 12 residues. V lost 5 bases, J lost 4 bases, and 12 bases lay in between. The CDR3 is CSVRDSPYEQYF. As DNA, the CDR3 is TGCAGCGTTCGAGACAGTCCTTACGAGCAGTACTTC.

This chain uses TRBV20-1 with TRBJ2-7; TRBD2 might be the D (5 bases). The CDR3 runs 14 residues. CDR1 and CDR2 (germline): DFQATT, SNEGSKA (reference sequence). V was trimmed by 3 bases and J by 4 bases, leaving 16 bases between them. The CDR3 DNA sequence: TGCAGTGCTAGGGAGGACTGGAAAGAGTACGAGCAGTACTTC. Translation gives CSAREDWKEYEQYF.

This clonotype was picked up a small number of times. DNA of the CDR3: TGTGCCAGCAGCGTAGTGGCGGGGGCTTTCGGAGAGCAGTTCTTC. It codes for CASSVVAGAFGEQFF. The V and J genes are TRBV9 and TRBJ2-1; possibly TRBD2 for D (7 bases). Germline CDR1 SGDLS, CDR2 YYNGEE. The CDR3 extends over 15 amino acids. Trimming removed 0 bases from V and 10 bases from J, with 17 bases in between.

This clonotype appeared a few times. The rearrangement joins TRBV5-1 to TRBJ2-7; no clear D. CDR3 length: 12 residues. Trimming left V 4 bases short and J 1 base short, with 6 bases between. Germline CDR1 reads SGHRS; CDR2 reads YFSETQ. This CDR3 reads CASSPVSYEQYF. CDR3 nucleotides: TGCGCCAGCAGCCCCGTGTCCTACGAGCAGTACTTC.

This clonotype was picked up many times. The V call is TRBV7-2, the J call TRBJ2-5, with a possible D match to TRBD1 (6 bases). The germline gives CDR1 SGHTA, CDR2 FQGNSA. With 3 bases removed from V and 1 base from J, the gap between germline ends came to 9 bases. The CDR3 runs 14 residues. CDR3 DNA: TGTGCCAGCAGCTTTGGCAGGGGCCAAGAGACCCAGTACTTC. Encoded protein: CASSFGRGQETQYF.